These 9 T cell receptor beta chains share one sample of origin, sequenced in a study of CD8+CD57+ T cells in acquired aplastic anemia. The use of genomic DNA as template underpinned the TCR beta VDJ and CDR3 profiling. TCRdb reprocessed the reads via MiXCR and lists one record per CDR3 protein. The repertoire holds 150,000 or so distinct CDR3 sequences, around half seen once, with around 3% in the top ten. All patients picked for sequencing had shown, by flow cytometry, an expansion of CD8+CD57+ cells. The sequencing input was sorted CD4+, CD8+, or CD8+CD57+ T cells (not recorded which) from PBMCs. These receptors all come from a human donor with aplastic anemia.

Comment on this clonotype: This may be a read error, as it is one base from a much larger clone. V usage is TRBV27 and J usage is TRBJ2-7, with D perhaps TRBD1 (5 bases). Germline V gene lookup returns CDR1 MNHEY and CDR2 SMNVEV (reference sequence). This CDR3 is 15 amino acids long. CDR3 residues: CAGSPVGSARGEQYF. CDR3 sequence (DNA): TGTGCCGGCAGTCCGGTGGGTAGTGCAAGGGGCGAGCAGTACTTC.

The CDR3 spells CASSIARTVGQPQHF. Written as DNA, the CDR3 is TGTGCCAGTAGTATCGCCCGTACAGTAGGTCAGCCCCAGCATTTT. The V call is TRBV19, the J call TRBJ1-5; D unresolved. The CDR3 is 15 amino acids. V lost 3 bases and J lost 6, with 15 bases in between. Germline V gene data show CDR1 as LNHDA and CDR2 as SQIVND (reference sequence).

This clonotype was seen many times. V gene TRBV24-1 combines with J gene TRBJ2-1; D gene uncertain. The CDR3 sequence is 14 residues long. Trimming took 9 bases from V and 6 from J, leaving 17 bases between them. The germline CDR1 and CDR2 sequences are KGHDR and SFDVKD. The CDR3 spells CATVGEPFPNEQFF. The CDR3 coding sequence is TGTGCCACCGTTGGGGAACCCTTTCCCAATGAGCAGTTCTTC.

The genes are TRBV5-1 and TRBJ1-3; TRBD1 is a possible D gene (5 bases). CDR3 length equals 14 residues. Between the trimmed V and J ends, which lost 0 bases and 4 bases, there was a span of 8 bases. Germline V gene data show CDR1 as SGHRS and CDR2 as YFSETQ. The CDR3 protein is CASSLVQGGNTIYF. The CDR3 DNA reads as TGCGCCAGCAGCTTGGTCCAGGGAGGAAACACCATATATTTT.

This chain links TRBV29-1 with TRBJ2-7, with D perhaps TRBD1 (6 bases). Trimming removed 0 bases from V and 6 bases from J, with 12 bases in between. CDR1 is SQVTM and CDR2 is ANQGSEA in the germline V gene. The CDR3 loop spans 13 amino acids. In DNA, the CDR3 is TGCAGCGTTGAAGAGGGGGCAATAGGCGAGCAGTACTTC. Translating it yields CSVEEGAIGEQYF.

V usage is TRBV20-1 and J usage is TRBJ1-6; TRBD1 is a possible D gene (5 bases). The CDR3 totals 12 residues. The germline CDR1 and CDR2 sequences are DFQATT and SNEGSKA (reference sequence). V was clipped by 0 bases and J by 11 bases, with 8 bases between them. The CDR3 bases are TGCAGTGCTAGAGATACGGGGGCACCCCTCCACTTT. It is translated as CSARDTGAPLHF.

This clonotype has ten or more counts. The rearrangement links TRBV29-1 to TRBJ2-1; 9 nucleotides line up with TRBD2. V lost 5 bases and J lost 9; bases outside the gene matches: 14. Germline values: CDR1 SQVTM, CDR2 ANQGSEA. This CDR3 region has 15 residues. The CDR3 DNA reads as TGCAGCGTTATTCTAGCGGGAAGGTCTTGGGGTGAGCAGTTCTTC. Residues: CSVILAGRSWGEQFF.

This clonotype was counted a single time. Sequence at one end of the junction differs from germline and may be a read error. V and J are TRBV20-1 and TRBJ2-7; D is undetermined. The CDR3 is 12 amino acids. CDR1 and CDR2 (germline): DFQATT, SNEGSKA (reference sequence). CDR3 region: CSARGLSYEQYF. CDR3 coding DNA: TGCAGTGCTAGGGGCCTCTCCTACGAGCAATACTTC.

This clonotype was counted many times. The chain combines TRBV19 with TRBJ2-6; no definite D call. The CDR3 has 13 residues. The germline V gene has CDR1 LNHDA and CDR2 SQIVND (reference sequence). Trimming left V 3 bases short and J 4 bases short, with 4 bases between. CDR3 residues: CASSMSGANVLTF. The CDR3 nucleotides are TGTGCCAGTAGTATGTCCGGGGCCAACGTCCTGACTTTC.